This entry lists 2 T cell receptor beta chains sequenced from one sample in a study of cytomegalovirus exposure and HLA in healthy donors. Researchers ran the PCR with 60 Vbeta and 13 Jbeta primers. Measured with immunoSEQ multiplex PCR; TCRdb has only the in-frame clones, and not every one. Here the sample spans more than 150,000 clones, roughly 84% being singletons. The material sequenced was PBMCs. The receptors shown here come from a boy under 10 years old in good health and CMV-seronegative.

The genes are TRBV6-6 and TRBJ1-5, with 10 bases matching TRBD1. The CDR3 extends over 15 amino acids. The germline V gene has CDR1 MNHNY and CDR2 SVGAGI (reference sequence). V gave up 7 bases and J gave up 7 bases; unmatched junction bases: 10. The CDR3 is CASTAGTGVLQPQHF. As DNA, the CDR3 is TGTGCCAGCACAGCAGGGACAGGGGTTCTCCAGCCCCAGCATTTT.

The genes are TRBV5-1 and TRBJ2-2, with TRBD2 matching over 11 bases. The germline V gene has CDR1 SGHRS and CDR2 YFSETQ. CDR3 length: 16 residues. Unmatched junction bases numbered 7, after V lost 3 bases and J lost 6 bases. The CDR3, as DNA: TGCGCCAGCAGCTCGACTAGCGGGATCGAAGCCGGGGAGCTGTTTTTT. Encoded protein: CASSSTSGIEAGELFF. Full variable domain (rest looked up from reference TRBV5-1 and TRBJ2-2): KAGVTQTPRYLIKTRGQQVTLSCSPISGHRSVSWYQQTPGQGLQFLFEYFSETQRNKGNFPGRFSGRQFSNSRSEMNVSTLELGDSALYLCASSSTSGIEAGELFFGEGSRLTVL.